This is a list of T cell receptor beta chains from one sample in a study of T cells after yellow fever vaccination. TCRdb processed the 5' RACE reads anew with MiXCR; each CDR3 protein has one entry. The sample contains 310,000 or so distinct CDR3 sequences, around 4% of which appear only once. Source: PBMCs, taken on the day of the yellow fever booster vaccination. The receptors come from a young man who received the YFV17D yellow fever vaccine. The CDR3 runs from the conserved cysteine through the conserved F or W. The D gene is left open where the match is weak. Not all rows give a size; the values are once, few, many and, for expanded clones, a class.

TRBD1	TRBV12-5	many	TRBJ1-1	CASGRETGGTEAFF	TGTGCTAGTGGTCGGGAGACAGGGGGCACTGAAGCTTTCTTT
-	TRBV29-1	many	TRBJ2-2	CSVEVMNPRNTGELFF	TGCAGCGTTGAGGTCATGAACCCTCGGAACACCGGGGAGCTGTTTTTT
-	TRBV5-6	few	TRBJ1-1	CASSELGRKGTEAFF	TGTGCCAGCAGCGAACTAGGGAGGAAGGGCACTGAAGCTTTCTTT
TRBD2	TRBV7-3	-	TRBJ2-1	CASSLTALAGAYNEQFF	TGTGCCAGCAGCTTAACCGCCTTAGCGGGGGCTTACAATGAGCAGTTCTTC
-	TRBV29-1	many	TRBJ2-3	CSVEPPLASGTDTQYF	TGCAGCGTTGAACCTCCCCTAGCATCTGGCACAGATACGCAGTATTTT
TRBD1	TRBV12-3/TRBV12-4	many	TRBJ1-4	CASSPTGTNEKLFF	TGTGCCAGCAGCCCGACAGGGACTAATGAAAAACTGTTTTTT
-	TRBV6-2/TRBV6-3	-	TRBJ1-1	CASWLTRHTEAFF	TGTGCCAGCTGGTTGACCCGTCACACTGAAGCTTTCTTT
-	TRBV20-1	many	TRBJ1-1	CSAEGGRSAEAFF	TGCAGTGCTGAAGGGGGGCGGTCCGCTGAAGCTTTCTTT
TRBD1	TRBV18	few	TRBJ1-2	CASSPTGTGIGYGYTF	TGTGCCAGCTCACCAACTGGGACAGGGATCGGCTATGGCTACACCTTC
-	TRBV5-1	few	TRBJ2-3	CASSLKTEITDTQYF	TGCGCCAGCAGCTTAAAGACAGAGATCACAGATACGCAGTATTTT
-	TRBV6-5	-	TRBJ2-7	CASSSAREQYF	TGTGCCAGCAGTTCCGCTAGAGAGCAGTACTTC
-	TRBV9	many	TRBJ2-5	CASSPMGGGETQYF	TGTGCCAGCAGCCCCATGGGTGGGGGAGAGACCCAGTACTTC
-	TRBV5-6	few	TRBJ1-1	CASSLFTEAFF	TGTGCCAGCAGCTTGTTCACTGAAGCTTTCTTT
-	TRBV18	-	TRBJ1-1	CASSPLTRSTANTEAFF	TGTGCCAGCTCACCGTTAACGCGAAGTACGGCTAACACTGAAGCTTTCTTT
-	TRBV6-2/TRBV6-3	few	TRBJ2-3	CASSYGLASDTQYF	TGTGCCAGCAGTTACGGCCTAGCCTCAGATACGCAGTATTTT
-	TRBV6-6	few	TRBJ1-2	CASSYYRDGYTF	TGTGCCAGCAGTTACTACCGGGATGGCTACACCTTC
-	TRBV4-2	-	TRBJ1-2	CASSPQGQDYGYTF	TGTGCCAGCAGCCCCCAGGGACAAGACTATGGCTACACCTTC
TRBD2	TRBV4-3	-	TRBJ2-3	CASSQGATSGGPGQTDTQYF	TGCGCCAGCAGCCAAGGCGCTACTAGCGGGGGCCCCGGTCAAACAGATACGCAGTATTTT
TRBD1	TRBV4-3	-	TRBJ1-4	CASSPWIGTANEKLIF	TGCGCCAGCAGCCCCTGGATCGGGACAGCAAATGAAAAACTGATTTTT
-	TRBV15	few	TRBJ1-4	CATSREGSYNEKLFF	TGTGCCACCAGCAGAGAGGGCTCCTATAATGAAAAACTGTTTTTT
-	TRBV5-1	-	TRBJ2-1	CASSPNGGPYNEQFF	TGCGCCAGCAGCCCAAACGGGGGGCCTTACAATGAGCAGTTCTTC
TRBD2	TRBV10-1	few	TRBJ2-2	CASSELLAGGGTGELFF	TGCGCCAGCAGTGAGCTCCTAGCGGGGGGGGGCACCGGGGAGCTGTTTTTT
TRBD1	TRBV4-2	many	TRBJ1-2	CASSDETGNYGYTF	TGTGCCAGCAGCGACGAGACAGGGAACTATGGCTACACCTTC
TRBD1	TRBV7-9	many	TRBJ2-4	CASSLAGSQGAGNIQYF	TGTGCCAGCAGCTTAGCAGGATCCCAGGGGGCGGGAAACATTCAGTACTTC
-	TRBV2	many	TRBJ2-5	CASSEVADEETQYF	TGTGCCAGCAGTGAAGTTGCGGATGAAGAGACCCAGTACTTC
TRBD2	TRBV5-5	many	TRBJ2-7	CASSLEASGGYTYEQYF	TGTGCCAGCAGCTTGGAGGCTAGCGGGGGTTATACCTACGAGCAGTACTTC
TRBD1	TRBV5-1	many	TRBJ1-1	CASSYTGTGSTEAFF	TGCGCCAGCAGCTATACCGGGACAGGGAGCACTGAAGCTTTCTTT
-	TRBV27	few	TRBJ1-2	CASGRESYGYTF	TGTGCCAGCGGACGGGAGAGCTATGGCTACACCTTC
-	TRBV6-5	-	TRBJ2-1	CASSYLSVSEQFF	TGTGCCAGCAGTTATTTGTCGGTATCTGAGCAGTTCTTC
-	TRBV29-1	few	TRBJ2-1	CSVERSGAEQFF	TGCAGCGTTGAAAGAAGTGGGGCTGAGCAGTTCTTC
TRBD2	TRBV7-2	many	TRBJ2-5	CASSRTSEETQYF	TGTGCCAGCAGCCGGACTAGCGAAGAGACCCAGTACTTC
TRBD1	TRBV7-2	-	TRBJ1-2	CASSPDRVWGNYGYTF	TGTGCCAGCAGCCCGGACAGGGTTTGGGGGAACTATGGCTACACCTTC
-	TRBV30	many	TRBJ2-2	CAWSVIIGAGELFF	TGTGCCTGGAGTGTAATAATTGGGGCCGGGGAGCTGTTTTTT
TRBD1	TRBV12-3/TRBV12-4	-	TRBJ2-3	CASSFGRGPTDTQYF	TGTGCCAGCAGTTTCGGAAGGGGGCCCACAGATACGCAGTATTTT
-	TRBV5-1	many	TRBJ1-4	CASSLYQGGTNEKLFF	TGCGCCAGCAGCTTGTATCAGGGCGGGACTAATGAAAAACTGTTTTTT
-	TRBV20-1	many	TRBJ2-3	CSARSSRGGTDTQYF	TGCAGTGCTAGGTCGAGTCGAGGAGGCACAGATACGCAGTATTTT
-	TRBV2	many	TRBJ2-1	CASSDRGGSYNEQFF	TGTGCCAGCAGTGATAGGGGGGGCTCGTACAATGAGCAGTTCTTC
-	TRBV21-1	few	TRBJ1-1	CASSTKGDRGPGTEAFF	TGTGCCAGCAGCACTAAGGGGGACAGGGGGCCGGGCACTGAAGCTTTCTTT
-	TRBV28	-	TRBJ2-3	CASSLGGATTQYF	TGTGCCAGCAGCCTTGGGGGGGCAACGACGCAGTATTTT
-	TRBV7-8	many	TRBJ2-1	CASSLVGGQGQFF	TGTGCCAGCAGCTTAGTTGGGGGGCAGGGGCAGTTCTTC
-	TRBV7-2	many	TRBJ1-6	CASSFGGSPLHF	TGTGCCAGCAGCTTCGGTGGTTCACCCCTCCACTTT
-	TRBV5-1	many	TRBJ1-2	CASSLRQAGNGYTF	TGCGCCAGCAGCCTCCGACAGGCGGGCAATGGCTACACCTTC
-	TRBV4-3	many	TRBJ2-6	CASSSLSSGANVLTF	TGCGCCAGCAGCTCTTTAAGCTCTGGGGCCAACGTCCTGACTTTC
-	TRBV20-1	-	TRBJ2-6	CSATSAGANVLTF	TGCAGTGCTACGAGCGCTGGGGCCAACGTCCTGACTTTC
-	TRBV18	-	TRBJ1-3	CASSVGLFTGNTIYF	TGTGCCAGCTCCGTCGGCCTTTTTACTGGAAACACCATATATTTT
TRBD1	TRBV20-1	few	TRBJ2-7	CSAPVQGVYEQYF	TGCAGTGCTCCAGTACAGGGGGTTTACGAGCAGTACTTC
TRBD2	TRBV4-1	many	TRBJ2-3	CASSQAISLAGVLGTQYF	TGCGCCAGCAGCCAAGCAATCTCGCTAGCGGGGGTGTTAGGTACGCAGTATTTT
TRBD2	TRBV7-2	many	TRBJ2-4	CASSPLAGVAKNIQYF	TGTGCCAGCAGCCCACTAGCGGGGGTAGCCAAAAACATTCAGTACTTC
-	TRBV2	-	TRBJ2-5	CASSEGPRLEETQYF	TGTGCCAGCAGTGAGGGCCCCCGTCTAGAAGAGACCCAGTACTTC
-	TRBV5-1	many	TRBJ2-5	CASIRGNWVQETQYF	TGCGCCAGCATCCGGGGAAATTGGGTCCAAGAGACCCAGTACTTC
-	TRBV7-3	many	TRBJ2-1	CASSEQASSYNEQFF	TGTGCCAGCAGCGAACAGGCGAGCTCCTACAATGAGCAGTTCTTC